The 24 T cell receptor beta chains given below trace back to one sample, sequenced in a study of blood T cell repertoires in COVID-19. TCRdb's table, derived via immunoSEQ multiplex PCR, lists solely in-frame clones and lacks some. Altogether around 27,000 clones are present, around 91% being singletons, with the ten largest covering roughly a tenth. The source material was peripheral blood. All receptors derive from a man aged 60 to 69 with acute or convalescent COVID-19.

In its sample, this clone is medium-sized. J is TRBJ2-2 and V is TRBV7-3; D may be TRBD2 (5 bases). Trimming removed 1 base at V and 7 bases at J, with 10 bases between. The length of the CDR3 is 14 residues. Germline CDR1 reads SGHTA; CDR2 reads FQGTGA. CDR3 sequence: CASSLIFGGGELFF. The CDR3 DNA reads as TGTGCCAGCAGCTTAATTTTTGGAGGCGGGGAGCTGTTTTTT.

The chain couples TRBV7-2 to TRBJ2-7; 9 nucleotides match TRBD1. In germline, CDR1 is SGHTA, CDR2 FQGNSA. Trimming took 4 bases from V and 3 from J; bases not matched to a gene: 7. CDR3 size: 15 residues. In nucleotides, the CDR3 is TGTGCCAGCAGCTCCCGGGGACAGGGATTCTACGAGCAGTACTTC. Its translation is CASSSRGQGFYEQYF.

The rearrangement uses TRBV14 and TRBJ2-5, with D unresolved. CDR1 is SGHDN and CDR2 is FVKESK in the germline V gene. Trimming stripped 3 bases from V and 5 bases from J, with 7 bases between. The length of the CDR3 is 12 residues. The CDR3 region has the DNA TGTGCCAGCAGCCAGAACTGGGAGACCCAGTACTTC. Its protein is CASSQNWETQYF.

V gene TRBV18 combines with J gene TRBJ1-1; the D gene is possibly TRBD1 (5 bases). V lost 5 bases and J 2 bases, leaving 9 bases between the germline ends. Germline V CDR1 and CDR2: KGHSH, LQKENI. This CDR3 has 13 amino acids. Here the CDR3 reads CASSSGTNTEAFF. CDR3 DNA sequence: TGTGCCAGCTCATCCGGGACTAACACTGAAGCTTTCTTT.

As DNA, the CDR3 is TGTGCCAGCAGCCGCGGGACTAGCGGACAGACCCAGTACTTC. This translates into CASSRGTSGQTQYF. The chain carries TRBV7-9 and TRBJ2-5, with 11 bases fitting TRBD2. Germline V lookup: CDR1 SEHNR, CDR2 FQNEAQ (reference sequence). V trimming: 5 bases; J trimming: 6 bases; junction bases outside the gene matches: 5. The CDR3 extends over 14 amino acids.

The V gene is TRBV3-1 (or the pseudogene TRBV3-2), the J gene TRBJ1-5, with 10 bases aligning to TRBD1. The V gene's germline CDR1 is LGHDT and CDR2 YNNKEL (reference sequence). J lost 5 bases, V lost 3 bases, and 4 bases had no gene match. The CDR3 is made up of 15 amino acids. This CDR3 is CASSQTTGGYQPQHF. The CDR3 DNA is TGTGCCAGCAGCCAGACGACAGGGGGCTATCAGCCCCAGCATTTT.

This clone was recorded only once. The V call is TRBV10-3, the J call TRBJ1-1, with 7 positions matching TRBD1. Germline trimming cut 2 bases from V and 4 bases from J; bases unmatched to any gene: 1. The CDR3 consists of 13 residues. Germline-derived CDR1 and CDR2 are ENHRY and SYGVKD. This CDR3 reads CAISEQGVTEAFF. In DNA form, the CDR3 reads TGTGCCATCAGTGAGCAGGGGGTCACTGAAGCTTTCTTT.

J is TRBJ1-1 and V is TRBV19; 7 positions agree with TRBD1. Germline CDR1 reads LNHDA; CDR2 reads SQIVND (reference sequence). V lost 3 bases and J lost 5; bases outside the gene matches: 6. CDR3 length: 14 residues. In nucleotides, the CDR3 is TGTGCCAGTAGTATGAGACAGGGCGGAACTGAAGCTTTCTTT. Its translation: CASSMRQGGTEAFF. Variable domain in full (rest from reference TRBV19 and TRBJ1-1): DGGITQSPKYLFRKEGQNVTLSCEQNLNHDAMYWYRQDPGQGLRLIYYSQIVNDFQKGDIAEGYSVSREKKESFPLTVTSAQKNPTAFYLCASSMRQGGTEAFFGQGTRLTVV.

The rearrangement links TRBV23-1 to TRBJ1-5; TRBD1 matches 7 bases. TRBV23-1 is reported as an ORF; its role is uncertain. The junction had 12 bases not matched to a gene; V was cut back by 8 bases and J by 2 bases. There are 16 residues in the CDR3. In nucleotides, the CDR3 is TGCGCCAGCCGACAACAATTCGACAGGGGCAATCAGCCCCAGCATTTT. Protein sequence: CASRQQFDRGNQPQHF.

This chain uses TRBV6-2 or TRBV6-3 with TRBJ2-7; no definite D call. This CDR3 is built from 15 residues. V gave up 10 bases and J gave up 3 bases, with 22 bases separating them. Germline CDR1 MNHEY, CDR2 SVGEGT. In nucleotides, the CDR3 is TGTGCCACCAGCAGGCGGAACTCTAATAACTACGAGCAGTACTTC. This gives the protein CATSRRNSNNYEQYF.

There are a few counts of this clone. The chain links TRBV28 to TRBJ2-7; 11 nucleotides agree with TRBD2. The CDR3 has 13 amino acids. V lost 8 bases and J lost 6; bases outside the gene matches: 6. Looked up from germline, CDR1 is MDHEN and CDR2 is SYDVKM. CDR3 loop: CASRSSGRTEQYF. Here the CDR3 DNA reads TGTGCCAGCCGCTCTAGCGGGAGGACCGAGCAGTACTTC.

This chain connects TRBV12-3 or TRBV12-4 to TRBJ2-3; D ambiguous. V shed 6 bases and J shed 0 bases, with 4 bases lying between them. This CDR3 region has 12 residues. The CDR3, as DNA: TGTGCCAGCAGGAGCAGCACAGATACGCAGTATTTT. Residues: CASRSSTDTQYF.

The rearrangement joins TRBV5-1 to TRBJ2-3, with TRBD2 matching over 11 bases. Germline values: CDR1 SGHRS, CDR2 YFSETQ. There are 15 residues in the CDR3. The V segment lost 5 bases and the J segment 2 bases; nucleotides outside the gene matches: 4. CDR3 sequence reads: CASRLAGVITDTQYF. Here the CDR3 DNA reads TGCGCCAGCAGACTAGCGGGGGTCATCACAGATACGCAGTATTTT.

The chain uses TRBV5-1 and TRBJ1-3; D might be TRBD1 (5 bases). V lost 4 bases and J 4 bases, leaving 12 bases between the germline ends. The germline V gene has CDR1 SGHRS and CDR2 YFSETQ. The CDR3 is made up of 14 amino acids. The CDR3 here is CASSLTGDGNTIYF. The CDR3 DNA follows: TGCGCCAGCAGCCTAACAGGAGACGGAAACACCATATATTTT. The full variable domain, its missing parts supplied by reference TRBV5-1 and TRBJ1-3, is KAGVTQTPRYLIKTRGQQVTLSCSPISGHRSVSWYQQTPGQGLQFLFEYFSETQRNKGNFPGRFSGRQFSNSRSEMNVSTLELGDSALYLCASSLTGDGNTIYFGEGSWLTVV.

This rearrangement joins TRBV4-2 to TRBJ2-2, with D perhaps matching TRBD2 (5 bases). Trimming took off 3 bases at V and 7 bases at J, with 12 bases between the two ends. The CDR3 totals 14 residues. CDR1 is LGHNA, CDR2 YNFKEQ, per germline. This CDR3 is CASSQEDGLGELFF. CDR3 in DNA: TGTGCCAGCAGCCAGGAGGACGGACTCGGGGAGCTGTTTTTT.

The chain has TRBV29-1 and TRBJ1-1; D remains unclear. This CDR3 is 10 amino acids long. Germline V gene data show CDR1 as SQVTM and CDR2 as ANQGSEA. V was pared by 6 bases and J by 2 bases, with 4 bases between. CDR3 sequence: CSVVNTEAFF. The DNA of the CDR3 is TGCAGCGTCGTCAACACTGAAGCTTTCTTT.

This sequence joins TRBV25-1 and TRBJ1-3; D not resolved. V was trimmed by 2 bases and J by 1 base, leaving 6 bases between them. The CDR3 contains 14 residues. The germline gives CDR1 MGHDK, CDR2 SYGVNS. The CDR3 bases are TGTGCCAGCAGTGAAAGGCGGTCTGGAAACACCATATATTTT. Protein sequence: CASSERRSGNTIYF.

The V call is TRBV19, the J call TRBJ1-1, with 10 bases fitting TRBD1. V lost 5 bases, J lost 1 base, and 7 bases stayed unmatched. Germline CDR1 is LNHDA and CDR2 is SQIVND (reference sequence). The CDR3 loop spans 16 amino acids. In DNA, the CDR3 is TGTGCCAGTAGTCCCGACAGGGGGCATGGGAACACTGAAGCTTTCTTT. This codes for CASSPDRGHGNTEAFF.

The chain is built from TRBV27 and TRBJ1-4; 7 positions match TRBD1. In germline, CDR1 is MNHEY, CDR2 SMNVEV (reference sequence). This CDR3 is 16 amino acids long. V dropped 5 bases and J dropped 5; count of bases not matched to a gene: 11. The CDR3 reads CASSDYAGTANEKLFF. As DNA, the CDR3 is TGTGCCAGCAGTGACTACGCCGGGACAGCAAATGAAAAACTGTTTTTT.

The V call is TRBV3-1 (or the pseudogene TRBV3-2), the J call TRBJ2-2, with 13 bases that match TRBD2. Germline CDR1 reads LGHDT; CDR2 reads YNNKEL (reference sequence). There are 17 residues in the CDR3. The V and J ends lost 4 bases and 7 bases, in that order; junction bases with no gene match: 9. CDR3 residues: CASSRRRTSGGSGELFF. The DNA for the CDR3 is TGTGCCAGCAGCCGCCGTCGGACTAGCGGGGGCAGCGGGGAGCTGTTTTTT.

V usage is TRBV25-1 and J usage is TRBJ1-6; no firm D call. Germline V gives CDR1 MGHDK, CDR2 SYGVNS. The CDR3 has 12 amino acids. Trimming took off 0 bases at V and 9 bases at J, with 3 bases between the two ends. The CDR3 spells CASSEYRSPLHF. The CDR3, as DNA: TGTGCCAGCAGTGAATATCGTTCACCCCTCCACTTT.

This clone was seen just once. The chain recombines TRBV6-5 with TRBJ1-6, with TRBD1 matching 9 bases. Germline CDR1 and CDR2: MNHEY and SVGAGI. V trimming: 6 bases; J trimming: 8 bases; junction bases outside the gene matches: 5. The CDR3 is made up of 14 amino acids. The CDR3 DNA follows: TGTGCCAGCAGAGGACAGGGGTTTCATTCACCCCTCCACTTT. Translating it yields CASRGQGFHSPLHF.

V is TRBV9 and J is TRBJ2-7; a possible D gene is TRBD1 (6 bases). The CDR3 covers 13 residues. V gave up 5 bases and J gave up 1 base, with 10 bases separating them. Per germline, CDR1 SGDLS and CDR2 YYNGEE. In nucleotides, the CDR3 is TGTGCCAGCAGTGCAGGGGATTCCTACGAGCAGTACTTC. Amino acid sequence: CASSAGDSYEQYF.

J is TRBJ1-2 and V is TRBV4-1; 8 bases are a match to TRBD1. Trimming took 0 bases from V and 3 from J; bases not matched to a gene: 6. This CDR3 region has 16 residues. Germline loops: CDR1 MGHRA, CDR2 YSYEKL. CDR3 sequence reads: CASSQDQNRGDYGYTF. CDR3 bases: TGCGCCAGCAGCCAAGATCAAAACAGGGGGGACTATGGCTACACCTTC.